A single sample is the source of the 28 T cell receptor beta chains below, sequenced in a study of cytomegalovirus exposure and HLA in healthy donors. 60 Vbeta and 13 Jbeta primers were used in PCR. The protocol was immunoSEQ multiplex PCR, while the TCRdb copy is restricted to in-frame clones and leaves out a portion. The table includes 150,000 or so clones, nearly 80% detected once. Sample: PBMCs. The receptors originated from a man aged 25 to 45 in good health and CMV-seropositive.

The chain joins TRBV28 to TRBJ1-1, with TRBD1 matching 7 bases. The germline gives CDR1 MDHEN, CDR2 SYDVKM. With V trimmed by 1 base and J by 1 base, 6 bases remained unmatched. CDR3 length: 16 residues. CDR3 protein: CASSLLQQGSNTEAFF. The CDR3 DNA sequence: TGTGCCAGCAGTTTATTACAACAGGGGTCGAACACTGAAGCTTTCTTT.

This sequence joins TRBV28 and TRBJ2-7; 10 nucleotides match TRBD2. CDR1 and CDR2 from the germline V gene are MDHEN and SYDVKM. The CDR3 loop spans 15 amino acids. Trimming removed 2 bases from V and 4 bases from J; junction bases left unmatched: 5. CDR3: CASSLRASGSYEQYF. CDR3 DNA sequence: TGTGCCAGCAGTTTACGGGCTAGCGGGAGTTACGAGCAGTACTTC.

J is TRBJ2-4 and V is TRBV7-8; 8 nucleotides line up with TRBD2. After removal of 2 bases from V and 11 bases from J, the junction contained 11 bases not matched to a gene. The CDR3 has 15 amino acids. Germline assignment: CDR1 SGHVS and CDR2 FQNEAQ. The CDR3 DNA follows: TGTGCCAGCAGCTTAAGGTCGGGAGGGGATATTGTTCAGTACTTC. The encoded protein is CASSLRSGGDIVQYF.

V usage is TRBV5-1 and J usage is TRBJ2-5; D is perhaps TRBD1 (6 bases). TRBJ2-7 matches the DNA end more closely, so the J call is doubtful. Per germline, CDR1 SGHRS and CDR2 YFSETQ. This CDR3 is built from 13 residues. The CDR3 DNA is TGCGCCAGCAGTAGGGGGATACAGGACGAGCAGTACTTC. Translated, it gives CASSRGIQDEQYF.

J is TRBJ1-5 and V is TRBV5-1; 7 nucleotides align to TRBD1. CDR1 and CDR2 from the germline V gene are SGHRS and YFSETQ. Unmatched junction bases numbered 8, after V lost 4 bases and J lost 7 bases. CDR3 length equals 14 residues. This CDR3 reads CASSPDRRDQPQHF. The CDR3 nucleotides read TGCGCCAGCAGCCCGGACAGGAGGGACCAGCCCCAGCATTTT. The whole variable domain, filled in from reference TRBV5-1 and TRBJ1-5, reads KAGVTQTPRYLIKTRGQQVTLSCSPISGHRSVSWYQQTPGQGLQFLFEYFSETQRNKGNFPGRFSGRQFSNSRSEMNVSTLELGDSALYLCASSPDRRDQPQHFGDGTRLSIL.

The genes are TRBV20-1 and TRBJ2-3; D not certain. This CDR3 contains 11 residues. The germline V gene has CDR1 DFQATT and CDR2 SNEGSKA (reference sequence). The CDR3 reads CSGETTDTQYF. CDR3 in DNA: TGCAGCGGAGAGACGACAGATACGCAGTATTTT.

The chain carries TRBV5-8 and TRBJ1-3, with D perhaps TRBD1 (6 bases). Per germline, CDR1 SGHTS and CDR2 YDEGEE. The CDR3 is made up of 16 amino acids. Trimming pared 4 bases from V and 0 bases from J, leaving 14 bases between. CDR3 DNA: TGTGCCAGCAGCCCAGGGGTTGTTAGCTCTGGAAACACCATATATTTT. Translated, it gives CASSPGVVSSGNTIYF.

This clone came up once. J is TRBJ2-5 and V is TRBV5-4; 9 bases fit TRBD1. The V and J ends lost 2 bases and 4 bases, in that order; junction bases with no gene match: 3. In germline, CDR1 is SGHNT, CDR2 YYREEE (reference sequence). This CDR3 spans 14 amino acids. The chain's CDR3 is CASSFKTGGETQYF. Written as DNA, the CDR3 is TGTGCCAGCAGCTTTAAGACAGGGGGAGAGACCCAGTACTTC.

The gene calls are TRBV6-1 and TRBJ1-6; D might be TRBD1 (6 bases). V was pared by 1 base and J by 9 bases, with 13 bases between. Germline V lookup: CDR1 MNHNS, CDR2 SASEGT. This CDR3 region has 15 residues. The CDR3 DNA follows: TGTGCCAGCAGTGAAGTCAGGGGAAGCGGTTCACCCCTCCACTTT. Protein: CASSEVRGSGSPLHF.

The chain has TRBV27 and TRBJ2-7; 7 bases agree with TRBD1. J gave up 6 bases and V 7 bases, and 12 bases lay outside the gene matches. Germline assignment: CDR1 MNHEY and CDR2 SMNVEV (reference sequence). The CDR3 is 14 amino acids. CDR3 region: CASNRGQLGGEQYF. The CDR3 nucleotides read TGTGCCAGCAACAGGGGCCAATTGGGCGGCGAGCAGTACTTC.

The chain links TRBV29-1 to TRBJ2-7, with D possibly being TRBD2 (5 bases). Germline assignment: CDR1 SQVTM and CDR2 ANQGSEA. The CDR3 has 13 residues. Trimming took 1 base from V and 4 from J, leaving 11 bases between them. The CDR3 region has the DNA TGCAGCGTTGAAGGTGAGGACTTATACGAGCAGTACTTC. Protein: CSVEGEDLYEQYF.

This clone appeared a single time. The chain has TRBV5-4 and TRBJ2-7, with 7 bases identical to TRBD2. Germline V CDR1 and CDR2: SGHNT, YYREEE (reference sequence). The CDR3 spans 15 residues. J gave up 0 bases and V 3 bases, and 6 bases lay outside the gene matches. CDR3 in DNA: TGTGCCAGCAGCTCGGGAGGACTAAGCTCCTACGAGCAGTACTTC. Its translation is CASSSGGLSSYEQYF. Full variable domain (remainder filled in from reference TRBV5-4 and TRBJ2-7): ETGVTQSPTHLIKTRGQQVTLRCSSQSGHNTVSWYQQALGQGPQFIFQYYREEENGRGNFPPRFSGLQFPNYSSELNVNALELDDSALYLCASSSGGLSSYEQYFGPGTRLTVT.

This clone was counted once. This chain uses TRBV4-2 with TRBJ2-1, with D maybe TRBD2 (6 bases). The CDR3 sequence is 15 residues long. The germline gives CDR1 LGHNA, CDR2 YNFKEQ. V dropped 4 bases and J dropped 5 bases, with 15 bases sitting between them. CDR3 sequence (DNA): TGTGCCAGCAGCCGTGGTAGCGGATTGGACAATGAGCAGTTCTTC. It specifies CASSRGSGLDNEQFF.

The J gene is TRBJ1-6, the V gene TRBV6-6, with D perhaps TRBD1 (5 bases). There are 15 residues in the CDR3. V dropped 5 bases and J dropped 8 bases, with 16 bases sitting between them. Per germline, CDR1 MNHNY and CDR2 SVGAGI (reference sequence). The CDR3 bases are TGTGCCAGCAGTAAAGGGGCCGTATTGGATTCACCCCTCCACTTT. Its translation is CASSKGAVLDSPLHF.

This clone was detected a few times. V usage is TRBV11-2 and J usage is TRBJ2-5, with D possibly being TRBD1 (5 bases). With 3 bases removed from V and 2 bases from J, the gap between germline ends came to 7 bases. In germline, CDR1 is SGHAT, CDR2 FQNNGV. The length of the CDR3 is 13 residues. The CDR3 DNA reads TGTGCCAGCAGCTTTCAGGGTCAAGAGACCCAGTACTTC. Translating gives CASSFQGQETQYF. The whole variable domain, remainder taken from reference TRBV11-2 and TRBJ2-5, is EAGVAQSPRYKIIEKRQSVAFWCNPISGHATLYWYQQILGQGPKLLIQFQNNGVVDDSQLPKDRFSAERLKGVDSTLKIQPAKLEDSAVYLCASSFQGQETQYFGPGTRLLVL.

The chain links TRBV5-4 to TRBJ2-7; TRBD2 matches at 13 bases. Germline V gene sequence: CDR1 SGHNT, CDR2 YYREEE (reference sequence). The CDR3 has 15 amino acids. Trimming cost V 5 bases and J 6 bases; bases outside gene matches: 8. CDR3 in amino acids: CASRVGLAGEGEQYF. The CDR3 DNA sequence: TGTGCCAGCAGGGTCGGACTAGCGGGAGAAGGCGAGCAGTACTTC. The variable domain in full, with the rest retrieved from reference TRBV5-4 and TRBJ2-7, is ETGVTQSPTHLIKTRGQQVTLRCSSQSGHNTVSWYQQALGQGPQFIFQYYREEENGRGNFPPRFSGLQFPNYSSELNVNALELDDSALYLCASRVGLAGEGEQYFGPGTRLTVT.

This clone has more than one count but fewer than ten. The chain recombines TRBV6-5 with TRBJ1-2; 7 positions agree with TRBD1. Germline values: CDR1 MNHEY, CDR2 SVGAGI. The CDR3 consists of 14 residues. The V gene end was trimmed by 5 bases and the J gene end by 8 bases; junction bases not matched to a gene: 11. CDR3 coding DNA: TGTGCCAGCAGTCTCATGGCAGGAGGGGGCGGCTACACCTTC. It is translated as CASSLMAGGGGYTF.

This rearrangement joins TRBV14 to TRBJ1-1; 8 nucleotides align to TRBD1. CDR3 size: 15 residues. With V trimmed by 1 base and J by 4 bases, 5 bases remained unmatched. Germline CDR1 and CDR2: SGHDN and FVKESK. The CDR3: CASSQGLTGGTEAFF. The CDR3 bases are TGTGCCAGCAGCCAAGGACTCACAGGGGGCACTGAAGCTTTCTTT.

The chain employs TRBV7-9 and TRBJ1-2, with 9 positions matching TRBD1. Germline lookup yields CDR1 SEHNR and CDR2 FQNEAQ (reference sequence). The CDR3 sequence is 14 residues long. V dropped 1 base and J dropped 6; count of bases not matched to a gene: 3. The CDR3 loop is CASSLGDRGDGYTF. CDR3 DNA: TGTGCCAGCAGCTTAGGCGACAGGGGGGATGGCTACACCTTC.

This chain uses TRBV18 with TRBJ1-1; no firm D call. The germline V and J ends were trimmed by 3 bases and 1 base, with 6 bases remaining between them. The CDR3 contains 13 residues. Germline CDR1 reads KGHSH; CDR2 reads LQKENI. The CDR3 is CASSPGGNTEAFF. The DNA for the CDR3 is TGTGCCAGCTCACCCGGAGGGAACACTGAAGCTTTCTTT.

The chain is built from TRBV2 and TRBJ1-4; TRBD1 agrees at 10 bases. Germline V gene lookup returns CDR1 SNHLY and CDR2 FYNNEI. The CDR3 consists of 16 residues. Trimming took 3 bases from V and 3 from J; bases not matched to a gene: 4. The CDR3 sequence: CASSDRQGASNEKLFF. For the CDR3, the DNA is TGTGCCAGCAGTGATCGACAGGGGGCATCTAATGAAAAACTGTTTTTT.

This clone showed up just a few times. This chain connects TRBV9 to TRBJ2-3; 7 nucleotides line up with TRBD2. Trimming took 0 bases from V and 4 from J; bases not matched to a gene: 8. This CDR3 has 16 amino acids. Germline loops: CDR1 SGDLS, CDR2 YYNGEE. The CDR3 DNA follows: TGTGCCAGCAGCGTAGGTCTGCGGGAGATCGCAGATACGCAGTATTTT. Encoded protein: CASSVGLREIADTQYF.

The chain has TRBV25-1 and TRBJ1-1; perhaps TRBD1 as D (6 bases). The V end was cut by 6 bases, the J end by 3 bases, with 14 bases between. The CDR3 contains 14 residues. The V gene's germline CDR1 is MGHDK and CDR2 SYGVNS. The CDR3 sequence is CASSPGQADTEAFF. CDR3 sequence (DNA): TGTGCCAGCAGCCCGGGACAAGCGGACACTGAAGCTTTCTTT.

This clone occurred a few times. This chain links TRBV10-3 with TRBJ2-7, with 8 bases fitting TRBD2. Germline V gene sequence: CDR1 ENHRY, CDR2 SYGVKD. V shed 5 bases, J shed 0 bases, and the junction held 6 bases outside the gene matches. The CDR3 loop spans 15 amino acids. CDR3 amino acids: CAISRTSSTSYEQYF. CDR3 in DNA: TGTGCCATCAGTCGGACTAGCTCCACCTCCTACGAGCAGTACTTC.

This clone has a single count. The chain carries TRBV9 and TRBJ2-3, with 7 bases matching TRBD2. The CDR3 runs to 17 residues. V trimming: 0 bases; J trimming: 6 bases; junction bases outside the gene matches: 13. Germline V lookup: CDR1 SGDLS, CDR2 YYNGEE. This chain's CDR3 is CASSVGLLGGKVDTQYF. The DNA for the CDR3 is TGTGCCAGCAGCGTAGGACTGCTGGGGGGGAAGGTCGATACGCAGTATTTT.

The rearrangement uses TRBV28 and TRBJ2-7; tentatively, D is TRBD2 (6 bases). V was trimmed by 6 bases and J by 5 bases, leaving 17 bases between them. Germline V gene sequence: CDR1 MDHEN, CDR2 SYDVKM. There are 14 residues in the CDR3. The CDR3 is CASSLGGPGNEQYF. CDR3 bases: TGTGCCAGCAGCCTGGGGGGTCCAGGTAACGAGCAGTACTTC.

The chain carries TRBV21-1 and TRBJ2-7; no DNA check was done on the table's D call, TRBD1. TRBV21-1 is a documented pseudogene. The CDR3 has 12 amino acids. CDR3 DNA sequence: TGTGCCACCCCACAGGAGAACTACGAGCAGTACTTC. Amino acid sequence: CATPQENYEQYF.

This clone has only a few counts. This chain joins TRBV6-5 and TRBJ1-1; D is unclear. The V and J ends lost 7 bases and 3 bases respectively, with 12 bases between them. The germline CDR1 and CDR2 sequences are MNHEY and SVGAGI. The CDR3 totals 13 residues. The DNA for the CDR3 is TGTGCCAGCACCAACAACGGGGACACTGAAGCTTTCTTT. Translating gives CASTNNGDTEAFF.